This TCR beta chain emerged from a study of blood T cell repertoires in COVID-19. Measured with immunoSEQ multiplex PCR; TCRdb has only the in-frame clones, and not every one. The sample carries 200,000 or so clones, about four fifths recorded once. CDR1 is MGHRA and CDR2 is YSYEKL in the germline V gene. The CDR3 runs 15 residues. The V segment lost 4 bases and the J segment 5 bases; nucleotides outside the gene matches: 8. This receptor was taken from a woman older than 75 with COVID-19, enrolled during active disease. Input material: peripheral blood. V gene TRBV4-1 combines with J gene TRBJ2-7; TRBD1 matches 10 bases. CDR3 coding DNA: TGCGCCAGCAGCCGCACCGGGACAGGGGCCCACGAGCAGTACTTC. Its protein product is CASSRTGTGAHEQYF.